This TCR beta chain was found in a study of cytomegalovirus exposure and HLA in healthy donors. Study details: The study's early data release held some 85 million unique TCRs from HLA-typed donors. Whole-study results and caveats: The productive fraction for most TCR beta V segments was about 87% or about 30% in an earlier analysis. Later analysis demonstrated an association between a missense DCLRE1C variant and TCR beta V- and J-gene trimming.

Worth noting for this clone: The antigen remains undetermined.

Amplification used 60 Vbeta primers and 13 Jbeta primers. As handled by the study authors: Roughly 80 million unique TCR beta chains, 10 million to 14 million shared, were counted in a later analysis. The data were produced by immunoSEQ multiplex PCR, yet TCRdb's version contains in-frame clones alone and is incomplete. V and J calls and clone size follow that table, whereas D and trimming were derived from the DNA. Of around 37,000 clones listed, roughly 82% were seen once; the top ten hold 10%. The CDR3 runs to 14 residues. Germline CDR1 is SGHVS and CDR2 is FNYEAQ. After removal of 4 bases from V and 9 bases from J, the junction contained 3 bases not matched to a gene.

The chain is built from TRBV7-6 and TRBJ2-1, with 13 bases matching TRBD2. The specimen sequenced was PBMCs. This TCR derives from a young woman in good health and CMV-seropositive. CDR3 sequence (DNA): TGTGCCAGCAGCTCGGGACTAGCGGGACCTGAGCAGTTCTTC. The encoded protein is CASSSGLAGPEQFF. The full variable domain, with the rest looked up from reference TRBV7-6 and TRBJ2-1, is GAGVSQSPRYKVTKRGQDVALRCDPISGHVSLYWYRQALGQGPEFLTYFNYEAQQDKSGLPNDRFSAERPEGSISTLTIQRTEQRDSAMYRCASSSGLAGPEQFFGPGTRLTVL.